This is a list of T cell receptor beta chains from one sample in a study of cytomegalovirus exposure and HLA in healthy donors. TCRdb keeps only in-frame clones here, not all; method: immunoSEQ multiplex PCR. The data show about 200,000 clones, around 78% seen once. Sequenced material: PBMCs. The receptor source for this set is a woman under 30 in good health and CMV-seronegative. Each CDR3 is given with its conserved first and last residue. Each record gives: D gene, J gene, V gene, clone size, CDR3 protein, CDR3 DNA. D genes are given only for firm matches. Some rows have no size entry. The others give once, few or many, or a class for an expanded clone.

d_call: NA
j_call: TRBJ2-3
v_call: TRBV7-3
clone_size: NA
cdr3_aa: CASSLGRDTDTQYF
cdr3_nt: TGTGCCAGCAGCTTAGGCCGGGACACAGATACGCAGTATTTT

d_call: TRBD1
j_call: TRBJ1-1
v_call: TRBV5-1
clone_size: NA
cdr3_aa: CASSLTTGGLEAFF
cdr3_nt: TGCGCCAGCAGCTTGACCACAGGGGGCCTTGAAGCTTTCTTT

d_call: NA
j_call: TRBJ1-5
v_call: TRBV27
clone_size: NA
cdr3_aa: CASSFGGSNQPQHF
cdr3_nt: TGTGCCAGCAGTTTCGGGGGCTCTAATCAGCCCCAGCATTTT

d_call: NA
j_call: TRBJ1-2
v_call: TRBV7-8
clone_size: few
cdr3_aa: CASSVDRNYGYTF
cdr3_nt: TGTGCCAGCAGCGTTGACAGGAATTATGGCTACACCTTC

d_call: TRBD2
j_call: TRBJ2-1
v_call: TRBV29-1
clone_size: NA
cdr3_aa: CSVVGTSGWEQFF
cdr3_nt: TGCAGCGTTGTGGGGACTAGCGGGTGGGAGCAGTTCTTC

d_call: TRBD1
j_call: TRBJ2-7
v_call: TRBV4-1
clone_size: NA
cdr3_aa: CASSPDRGGYEQYF
cdr3_nt: TGCGCCAGCAGCCCGGACAGGGGAGGATACGAGCAGTACTTC

d_call: TRBD2
j_call: TRBJ2-7
v_call: TRBV30
clone_size: NA
cdr3_aa: CASDLAGGDEQYF
cdr3_nt: TGTGCCTCCGACTTAGCGGGGGGTGACGAGCAGTACTTC

d_call: TRBD1
j_call: TRBJ1-2
v_call: TRBV19
clone_size: NA
cdr3_aa: CASSIAGQGNYGYTF
cdr3_nt: TGTGCCAGTAGTATCGCGGGACAGGGGAACTATGGCTACACCTTC

d_call: NA
j_call: TRBJ2-1
v_call: TRBV11-2
clone_size: NA
cdr3_aa: CASSLALRTSLSNEQFF
cdr3_nt: TGTGCCAGCAGCTTAGCGCTTAGGACATCCCTTTCCAATGAGCAGTTCTTC

d_call: TRBD2
j_call: TRBJ2-5
v_call: TRBV19
clone_size: NA
cdr3_aa: CASSFSGTTQYF
cdr3_nt: TGTGCCAGTAGTTTTAGCGGGACCACCCAGTACTTC

d_call: TRBD2
j_call: TRBJ2-7
v_call: TRBV5-1
clone_size: NA
cdr3_aa: CASSVRAGVYEQYF
cdr3_nt: TGCGCCAGCAGCGTCAGGGCGGGAGTCTACGAGCAGTACTTC

d_call: TRBD1
j_call: TRBJ1-2
v_call: TRBV9
clone_size: NA
cdr3_aa: CASSEAGQGVYGYTF
cdr3_nt: TGTGCCAGCAGCGAGGCGGGGCAGGGGGTCTATGGCTACACCTTC

d_call: NA
j_call: TRBJ1-2
v_call: TRBV11-2
clone_size: NA
cdr3_aa: CASSLGTRYGYTF
cdr3_nt: TGTGCCAGCAGCTTAGGTACGCGCTATGGCTACACCTTC

d_call: NA
j_call: TRBJ1-2
v_call: TRBV6-5
clone_size: NA
cdr3_aa: CASRRGGNYGYTF
cdr3_nt: TGTGCCAGCAGGAGAGGGGGGAACTATGGCTACACCTTC

d_call: NA
j_call: TRBJ1-2
v_call: TRBV5-1
clone_size: NA
cdr3_aa: CASSLVVGYWYGYTF
cdr3_nt: TGCGCCAGCAGCTTGGTGGTAGGGTATTGGTATGGCTACACCTTC

d_call: NA
j_call: TRBJ1-5
v_call: TRBV30
clone_size: NA
cdr3_aa: CALGGPLGRRQPQHF
cdr3_nt: TGTGCCCTCGGCGGCCCCCTGGGTAGGAGGCAGCCCCAGCATTTT

d_call: NA
j_call: TRBJ2-3
v_call: TRBV27
clone_size: NA
cdr3_aa: CASSFKGTDTQYF
cdr3_nt: TGTGCCAGCAGTTTCAAGGGCACAGATACGCAGTATTTT

d_call: NA
j_call: TRBJ1-4
v_call: TRBV28
clone_size: NA
cdr3_aa: CASRPGTGATNEKLFF
cdr3_nt: TGTGCCAGCAGGCCCGGGACCGGAGCAACTAATGAAAAACTGTTTTTT

d_call: NA
j_call: TRBJ2-3
v_call: TRBV30
clone_size: NA
cdr3_aa: CAWSARPSTDTQYF
cdr3_nt: TGTGCCTGGAGTGCGAGACCGTCCACAGATACGCAGTATTTT

d_call: NA
j_call: TRBJ2-7
v_call: TRBV5-6
clone_size: NA
cdr3_aa: CASSLGIQYEQYF
cdr3_nt: TGTGCCAGCAGCTTAGGTATCCAATACGAGCAGTACTTC

d_call: NA
j_call: TRBJ2-1
v_call: TRBV29-1
clone_size: NA
cdr3_aa: CSVEVGGQINEQFF
cdr3_nt: TGCAGCGTTGAAGTGGGGGGGCAGATCAATGAGCAGTTCTTC

d_call: TRBD1
j_call: TRBJ1-4
v_call: TRBV6-1
clone_size: NA
cdr3_aa: CASSPGQANEKLFF
cdr3_nt: TGTGCCAGCAGTCCGGGACAGGCTAATGAAAAACTGTTTTTT

d_call: NA
j_call: TRBJ2-7
v_call: TRBV11-1
clone_size: NA
cdr3_aa: CASSLARGGTPYEQYF
cdr3_nt: TGTGCCAGCAGCTTAGCTCGAGGAGGGACTCCCTACGAGCAGTACTTC

d_call: NA
j_call: TRBJ2-1
v_call: TRBV4-1
clone_size: once
cdr3_aa: CASSPLNTNNEQFF
cdr3_nt: TGCGCCAGCAGCCCCCTAAACACCAACAATGAGCAGTTCTTC

d_call: NA
j_call: TRBJ1-1
v_call: TRBV5-6
clone_size: once
cdr3_aa: CASSLARGGPGAEAFF
cdr3_nt: TGTGCCAGCAGCTTGGCCCGGGGGGGACCGGGCGCTGAAGCTTTCTTT

d_call: NA
j_call: TRBJ1-6
v_call: TRBV6-4
clone_size: few
cdr3_aa: CASSLTAGEGSPLHF
cdr3_nt: TGTGCCAGCAGCCTGACCGCGGGAGAGGGTTCACCCCTCCACTTT

d_call: NA
j_call: TRBJ2-7
v_call: TRBV5-1
clone_size: NA
cdr3_aa: CASSLDRSYEQYF
cdr3_nt: TGCGCCAGCAGCCTTGACAGAAGCTACGAGCAGTACTTC

d_call: NA
j_call: TRBJ2-3
v_call: TRBV27
clone_size: NA
cdr3_aa: CASSSLSLARRGTDTQYF
cdr3_nt: TGTGCCAGCAGTTCCCTTAGTCTAGCCCGCCGCGGCACAGATACGCAGTATTTT

d_call: NA
j_call: TRBJ2-7
v_call: TRBV2
clone_size: NA
cdr3_aa: CASSLQNYPYEQYF
cdr3_nt: TGTGCCAGCAGTTTACAGAACTACCCCTACGAGCAGTACTTC

d_call: TRBD2
j_call: TRBJ2-2
v_call: TRBV27
clone_size: NA
cdr3_aa: CASSLGLETTGELFF
cdr3_nt: TGTGCCAGCAGTTTGGGACTAGAAACCACCGGGGAGCTGTTTTTT

d_call: NA
j_call: TRBJ2-1
v_call: TRBV6-5
clone_size: NA
cdr3_aa: CASSYVYASSYNEQFF
cdr3_nt: TGTGCCAGCAGTTACGTGTACGCGAGCTCCTACAATGAGCAGTTCTTC

d_call: NA
j_call: TRBJ2-7
v_call: TRBV2
clone_size: NA
cdr3_aa: CASSAPGLTFYEQYF
cdr3_nt: TGTGCCAGCAGTGCCCCGGGTTTAACGTTCTACGAGCAGTACTTC

d_call: TRBD2
j_call: TRBJ2-7
v_call: TRBV27
clone_size: NA
cdr3_aa: CASSRSGGFSYEQYF
cdr3_nt: TGTGCCAGCAGCCGCAGCGGGGGTTTTTCCTACGAGCAGTACTTC

d_call: TRBD1
j_call: TRBJ1-5
v_call: TRBV28
clone_size: NA
cdr3_aa: CASSSGTGREQPQHF
cdr3_nt: TGTGCCAGCAGTTCAGGGACAGGGCGAGAACAGCCCCAGCATTTT

d_call: NA
j_call: TRBJ1-4
v_call: TRBV28
clone_size: NA
cdr3_aa: CASSLTSPGSTNEKLFF
cdr3_nt: TGTGCCAGCAGTTTAACCAGTCCCGGTTCGACTAATGAAAAACTGTTTTTT

d_call: TRBD2
j_call: TRBJ2-5
v_call: TRBV11-2
clone_size: NA
cdr3_aa: CASSSGTSGGSLQETQYF
cdr3_nt: TGTGCCAGCAGCTCAGGGACTAGCGGGGGGTCCTTACAAGAGACCCAGTACTTC

d_call: NA
j_call: TRBJ1-6
v_call: TRBV9
clone_size: NA
cdr3_aa: CASSKIRDGNSPLHF
cdr3_nt: TGTGCCAGCAGCAAGATCCGGGACGGAAATTCACCCCTCCACTTT